The rows below give T cell receptor beta chains drawn from one sample of a study of read filtering for tumor transcriptome and immune sequencing. Each CDR3 protein is one row after TCRdb ran MiXCR on the reads. The table has roughly 130,000 distinct CDR3 sequences, around 13% seen once. Specimen: a population of CD138-negative cells sorted from bone marrow. These receptor sequences come from a donor at least 40 years old with multiple myeloma. Both conserved end residues are part of each CDR3. D genes are given only for firm matches. A row's size may be missing; if present it is once, few, many or a size class.

j_call v_call clone_size d_call cdr3_aa cdr3_nt
TRBJ2-5 TRBV2 few TRBD1 CASGGTAIQETQYF TGTGCCAGCGGTGGGACAGCAATCCAAGAGACCCAGTACTTC
TRBJ2-5 TRBV28 many - CASSPRGLQETQYF TGTGCCAGCAGCCCCAGGGGACTTCAAGAGACCCAGTACTTC
TRBJ2-3 TRBV7-8 many - CASSFRDFQGHTDTQYF TGTGCCAGCAGCTTCCGGGACTTTCAGGGCCACACAGATACGCAGTATTTT
TRBJ1-1 TRBV20-1 many - CSARSRRGTAEAFF TGCAGTGCTAGATCCAGGAGGGGGACGGCTGAAGCTTTCTTT
TRBJ1-5 TRBV19 many - CASTDGSNQPQHF TGTGCCAGTACCGACGGCAGCAATCAGCCCCAGCATTTT
TRBJ2-1 TRBV20-1 - - CSARGEGETLYNEQFF TGCAGTGCTAGAGGTGAAGGCGAGACCCTCTACAATGAGCAGTTCTTC
TRBJ1-6 TRBV19 many - CASSMMGSSYNSPLHF TGTGCCAGTAGTATGATGGGGAGCTCCTATAATTCACCCCTCCACTTT
TRBJ2-7 TRBV10-3 many - CAISDDLLAEQYF TGTGCCATCAGTGACGACCTGTTGGCCGAGCAGTACTTC
TRBJ2-1 TRBV7-9 - - CASSPPSGGRSYNEQFF TGTGCCAGCAGTCCTCCATCTGGAGGCCGTTCCTACAATGAGCAGTTCTTC
TRBJ2-2 TRBV6-5 many - CASSRVAGELFF TGTGCCAGCAGTCGGGTGGCCGGGGAGCTGTTTTTT
TRBJ2-5 TRBV10-2 few - CASSETSQETQYF TGCGCCAGCAGTGAGACTTCACAAGAGACCCAGTACTTC
TRBJ2-3 TRBV7-2 many - CASSQGSSTDTQYF TGTGCCAGCAGCCAGGGGAGCTCGACAGATACGCAGTATTTT
TRBJ2-1 TRBV27 many - CASSPHKGGSFYNEQFF TGTGCCAGCAGTCCTCATAAAGGGGGGTCCTTCTACAATGAGCAGTTCTTC
TRBJ1-1 TRBV29-1 - - CSVEGGATEAFF TGCAGCGTTGAGGGGGGGGCAACTGAAGCTTTCTTT
TRBJ2-5 TRBV18 many TRBD1 CASSQDRVRETQYF TGTGCCAGCTCACAGGACAGGGTCAGGGAGACCCAGTACTTC
TRBJ2-7 TRBV7-3 few TRBD2 CASSLIGTSGRAAHEQYF TGTGCCAGCAGTTTAATTGGGACTAGCGGGAGGGCCGCCCATGAGCAGTACTTC
TRBJ2-1 TRBV7-8 many - CASSSRLGGSNEQFF TGTGCCAGCAGCTCCCGTCTTGGGGGCTCCAATGAGCAGTTCTTC
TRBJ1-4 TRBV6-2/TRBV6-3 - - CASAGGGEKLFF TGTGCCAGCGCAGGAGGAGGGGAAAAACTGTTTTTT
TRBJ1-5 TRBV12-3/TRBV12-4 many TRBD1 CASRRQGDNQPQHF TGTGCCAGCAGGAGACAGGGGGACAATCAGCCCCAGCATTTT
TRBJ2-5 TRBV5-1 many TRBD2 CASSLTAGGLGETQYF TGCGCCAGCAGCTTAACGGCCGGGGGACTAGGAGAGACCCAGTACTTC
TRBJ2-7 TRBV20-1 many TRBD2 CSARDTSGGAYEQYF TGCAGTGCTAGAGATACTAGCGGGGGAGCCTACGAGCAGTACTTC
TRBJ1-5 TRBV7-9 few - CASSFNTVNQPQHF TGTGCCAGCAGCTTCAATACAGTCAATCAGCCCCAGCATTTT
TRBJ2-5 TRBV15 many TRBD2 CATSRDRGGVGETQYF TGTGCCACCAGCAGAGATCGGGGGGGCGTTGGCGAGACCCAGTACTTC
TRBJ2-2 TRBV7-2 many - CASSLFIPGELFF TGTGCCAGCAGCTTGTTTATACCCGGGGAGCTGTTTTTT
TRBJ2-7 TRBV4-1 many - CASSLWTAEIYEQYF TGCGCCAGCAGCCTATGGACAGCAGAGATCTACGAGCAGTACTTC
TRBJ2-1 TRBV20-1 many TRBD1 CSARDYAGGAYNEQFF TGCAGTGCTAGAGATTACGCAGGGGGCGCCTACAATGAGCAGTTCTTC
TRBJ2-3 TRBV20-1 few - CSASGGPRTDTQYF TGCAGTGCTAGCGGGGGGCCGCGCACAGATACGCAGTATTTT
TRBJ1-1 TRBV5-1 many - CASSLVFWDLNTEAFF TGCGCCAGCAGCCTGGTATTTTGGGACCTGAACACTGAAGCTTTCTTT
TRBJ1-1 TRBV7-2 many TRBD1 CASSLMMGQGTEAFF TGTGCCAGCAGCTTAATGATGGGACAGGGGACTGAAGCTTTCTTT
TRBJ2-7 TRBV24-1 many - CATRASTVGEQYF TGTGCCACCAGGGCCTCCACCGTCGGAGAGCAGTACTTC
TRBJ2-1 TRBV20-1 many TRBD2 CSASFQRDLLDNEQFF TGCAGTGCTAGTTTCCAGCGGGATCTCTTGGACAATGAGCAGTTCTTC
TRBJ1-2 TRBV20-1 many - CSARATDRGNGYTF TGCAGTGCTAGAGCCACCGATAGGGGCAATGGCTACACCTTC
TRBJ2-1 TRBV7-9 many - CASSIRQGKLYNEQFF TGTGCCAGCAGCATTCGTCAGGGGAAACTCTACAATGAGCAGTTCTTC
TRBJ2-1 TRBV29-1 many TRBD1 CSVRRQGRYNEQFF TGCAGCGTCCGCCGACAGGGAAGGTACAATGAGCAGTTCTTC
TRBJ2-1 TRBV20-1 - - CSAIISGSFNEQFF TGCAGTGCCATCATAAGCGGCTCCTTCAATGAGCAGTTCTTC
TRBJ2-7 TRBV6-5 - - CASSDTVPYEQYF TGTGCCAGCAGTGACACAGTCCCCTACGAGCAGTACTTC
TRBJ1-2 TRBV10-3 few TRBD1 CAISARTGGFANYGYTF TGTGCCATCAGTGCAAGGACAGGGGGCTTTGCTAACTATGGCTACACCTTC
TRBJ2-7 TRBV20-1 many - CSAKAQGRHEQYF TGCAGTGCTAAGGCTCAGGGTCGCCACGAGCAGTACTTC
TRBJ2-1 TRBV29-1 many TRBD2 CSSRGGGYNEQFF TGCAGCAGCCGCGGGGGGGGCTACAATGAGCAGTTCTTC
TRBJ2-5 TRBV14 many TRBD1 CASSPSTGGETQYF TGTGCCAGCAGCCCATCGACAGGGGGTGAGACCCAGTACTTC
TRBJ1-5 TRBV11-3 - - CFPHRDNQPQHF TGTTTTCCACACCGCGACAATCAGCCCCAGCATTTT
TRBJ2-1 TRBV28 - TRBD1 CASGPGQGIVSEQFF TGTGCCAGCGGCCCGGGACAGGGGATCGTCAGTGAGCAGTTCTTC
TRBJ1-1 TRBV6-5 many - CASSYGASGAEAFF TGTGCCAGCAGTTACGGAGCCTCAGGGGCTGAAGCTTTCTTT
TRBJ2-3 TRBV7-2 - TRBD2 CASSWGLAVGTDTQYF TGTGCCAGCAGCTGGGGACTAGCCGTGGGCACAGATACGCAGTATTTT
TRBJ2-3 TRBV5-1 many TRBD1 CASSTDRGRADTQYF TGCGCCAGCAGCACCGACAGGGGAAGGGCAGATACGCAGTATTTT
TRBJ2-3 TRBV20-1 many TRBD2 CSARDWTSGNTDTQYF TGCAGTGCTAGAGATTGGACTAGCGGGAACACAGATACGCAGTATTTT
TRBJ1-2 TRBV3-1 many - CASSQEEVAGEYGYTF TGTGCCAGCAGCCAAGAAGAGGTAGCAGGGGAGTATGGCTACACCTTC
TRBJ2-1 TRBV7-2 many TRBD2 CASSLAGFASGNNEQFF TGTGCCAGCAGCTTAGCTGGTTTTGCTAGCGGAAACAATGAGCAGTTCTTC
TRBJ1-1 TRBV7-9 many - CAIVISVNTEAFF TGTGCCATCGTTATTTCGGTTAACACTGAAGCTTTCTTT
TRBJ2-1 TRBV20-1 - - CNAPKGSNNEQFF TGCAATGCCCCGAAGGGCAGCAACAATGAGCAGTTCTTC
TRBJ2-6 TRBV11-2 - - CASSVQGLRSGANVLTF TGTGCCAGCAGCGTCCAAGGGCTCCGCTCTGGGGCCAACGTCCTGACTTTC
TRBJ2-2 TRBV29-1 many - CSVFEWGGPTGELFF TGCAGCGTCTTTGAGTGGGGGGGCCCCACCGGGGAGCTGTTTTTT
TRBJ2-1 TRBV7-6 - TRBD2 CASSLSLGTSGSNEQFF TGTGCCAGCAGCTTGTCCCTTGGGACTAGCGGGAGTAATGAGCAGTTCTTC
TRBJ2-3 TRBV6-6 many - CASRGGLAAGTDTQYF TGTGCCAGCAGAGGGGGGTTAGCAGCGGGCACAGATACGCAGTATTTT
TRBJ2-3 TRBV3-1 many - CASSQEERGKTQYF TGTGCCAGCAGCCAAGAGGAACGGGGGAAAACGCAGTATTTT
TRBJ1-1 TRBV5-1 many - CASSIDHRNTEAFF TGCGCCAGCAGCATTGACCACAGGAACACTGAAGCTTTCTTT
TRBJ2-1 TRBV20-1 many TRBD1 CSARRGQSNEQFF TGCAGTGCTAGGAGGGGACAGTCGAATGAGCAGTTCTTC